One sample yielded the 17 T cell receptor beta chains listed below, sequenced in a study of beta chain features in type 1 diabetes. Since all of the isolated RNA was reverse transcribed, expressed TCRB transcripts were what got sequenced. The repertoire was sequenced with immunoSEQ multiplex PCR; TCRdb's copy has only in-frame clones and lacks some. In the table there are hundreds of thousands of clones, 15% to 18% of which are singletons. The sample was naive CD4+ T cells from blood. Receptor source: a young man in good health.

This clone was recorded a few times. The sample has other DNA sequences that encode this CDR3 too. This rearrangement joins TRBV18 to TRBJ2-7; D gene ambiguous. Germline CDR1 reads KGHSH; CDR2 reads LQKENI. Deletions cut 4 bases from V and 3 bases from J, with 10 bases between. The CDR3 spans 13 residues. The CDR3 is CASSQGSGYEQYF. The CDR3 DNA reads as TGTGCCAGCTCACAAGGCTCCGGCTACGAGCAGTACTTC.

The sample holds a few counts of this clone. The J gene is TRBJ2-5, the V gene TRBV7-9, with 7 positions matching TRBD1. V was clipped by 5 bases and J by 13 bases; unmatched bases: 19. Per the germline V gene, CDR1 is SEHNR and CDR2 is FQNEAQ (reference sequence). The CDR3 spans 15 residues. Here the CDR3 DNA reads TGTGCCAGCAGCCCCCTTAGGGACAGAACTGGAAAGTGGTACTTC. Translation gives CASSPLRDRTGKWYF. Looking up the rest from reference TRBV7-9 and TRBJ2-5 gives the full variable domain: DTGVSQNPRHKITKRGQNVTFRCDPISEHNRLYWYRQTLGQGPEFLTYFQNEAQLEKSRLLSDRFSAERPKGSFSTLEIQRTEQGDSAMYLCASSPLRDRTGKWYFGPGTRLLVL.

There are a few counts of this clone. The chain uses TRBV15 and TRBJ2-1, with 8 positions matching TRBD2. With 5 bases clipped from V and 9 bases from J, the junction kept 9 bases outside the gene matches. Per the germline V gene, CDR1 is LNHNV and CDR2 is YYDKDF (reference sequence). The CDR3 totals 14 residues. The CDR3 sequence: CATSRRAGESEQFF. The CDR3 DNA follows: TGTGCCACCAGCCGGAGAGCGGGAGAAAGTGAGCAGTTCTTC.

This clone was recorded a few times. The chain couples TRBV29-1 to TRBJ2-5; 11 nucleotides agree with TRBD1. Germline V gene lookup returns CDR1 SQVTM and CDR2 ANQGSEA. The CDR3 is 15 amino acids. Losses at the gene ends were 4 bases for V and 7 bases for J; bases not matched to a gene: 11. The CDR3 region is CSVASGTGGVGTQYF. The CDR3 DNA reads TGCAGCGTTGCATCCGGGACAGGGGGAGTCGGGACCCAGTACTTC.

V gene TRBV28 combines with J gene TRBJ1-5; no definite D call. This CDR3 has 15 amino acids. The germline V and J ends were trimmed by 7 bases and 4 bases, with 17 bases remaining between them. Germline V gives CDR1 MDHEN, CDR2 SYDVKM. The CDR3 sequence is CASIGARVGNQPQHF. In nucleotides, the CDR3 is TGTGCCAGCATTGGAGCGAGGGTAGGGAATCAGCCCCAGCATTTT.

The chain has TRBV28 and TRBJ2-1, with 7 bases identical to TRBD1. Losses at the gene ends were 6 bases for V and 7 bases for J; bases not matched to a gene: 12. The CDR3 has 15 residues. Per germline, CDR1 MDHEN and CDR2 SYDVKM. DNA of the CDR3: TGTGCCAGCAGCCGGACAGGCCCGTTTCATAATGAGCAGTTCTTC. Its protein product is CASSRTGPFHNEQFF.

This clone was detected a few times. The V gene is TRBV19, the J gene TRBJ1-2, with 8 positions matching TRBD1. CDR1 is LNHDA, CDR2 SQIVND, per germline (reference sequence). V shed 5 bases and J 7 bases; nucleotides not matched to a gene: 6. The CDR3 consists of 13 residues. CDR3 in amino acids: CASSLRTGPGYTF. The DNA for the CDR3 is TGTGCCAGTAGTCTCCGGACAGGGCCTGGCTACACCTTC.

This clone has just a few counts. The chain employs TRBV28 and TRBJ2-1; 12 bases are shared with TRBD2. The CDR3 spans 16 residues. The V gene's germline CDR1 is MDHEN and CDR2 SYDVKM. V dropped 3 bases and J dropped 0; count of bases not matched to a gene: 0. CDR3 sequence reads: CASSLTSGSSYNEQFF. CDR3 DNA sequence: TGTGCCAGCAGTTTGACTAGCGGGAGCTCCTACAATGAGCAGTTCTTC.

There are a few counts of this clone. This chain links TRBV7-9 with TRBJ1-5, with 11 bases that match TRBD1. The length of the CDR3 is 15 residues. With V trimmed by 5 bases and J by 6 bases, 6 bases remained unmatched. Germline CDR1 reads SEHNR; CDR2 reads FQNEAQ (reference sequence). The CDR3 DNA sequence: TGTGCCAGCAGCCCGAGGACAGGGGGCCCTCAGCCCCAGCATTTT. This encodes CASSPRTGGPQPQHF.

The CDR3 DNA follows: TGTGCCACCAGCAGAGCCCATCCGCCCGAGCAGTACTTC. Translation: CATSRAHPPEQYF. The chain links TRBV15 to TRBJ2-7; no firm D call. Germline assignment: CDR1 LNHNV and CDR2 YYDKDF (reference sequence). The V end lost 1 base, the J end lost 6 bases, and 10 bases lay between the germline ends. The CDR3 is made up of 13 amino acids.

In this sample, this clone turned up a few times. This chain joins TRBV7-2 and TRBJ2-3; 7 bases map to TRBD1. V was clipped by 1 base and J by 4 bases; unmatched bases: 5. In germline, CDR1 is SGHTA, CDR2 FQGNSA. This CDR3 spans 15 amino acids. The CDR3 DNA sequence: TGTGCCAGCAGCTTAGGGGACAGCAGGGCAGATACGCAGTATTTT. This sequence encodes CASSLGDSRADTQYF.

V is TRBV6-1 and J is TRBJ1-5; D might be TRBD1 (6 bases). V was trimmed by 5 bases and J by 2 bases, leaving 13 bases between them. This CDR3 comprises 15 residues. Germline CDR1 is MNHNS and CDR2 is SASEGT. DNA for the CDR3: TGTGCCAGCAGTTCAGGGGTAGATGGCAATCAGCCCCAGCATTTT. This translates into CASSSGVDGNQPQHF.

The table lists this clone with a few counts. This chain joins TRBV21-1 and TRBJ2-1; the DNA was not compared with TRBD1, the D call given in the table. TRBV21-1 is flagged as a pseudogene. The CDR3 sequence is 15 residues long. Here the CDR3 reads CASSKALRSYNEQFF. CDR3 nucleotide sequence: TGTGCCAGCAGCAAAGCGCTCAGATCCTACAATGAGCAGTTCTTC.

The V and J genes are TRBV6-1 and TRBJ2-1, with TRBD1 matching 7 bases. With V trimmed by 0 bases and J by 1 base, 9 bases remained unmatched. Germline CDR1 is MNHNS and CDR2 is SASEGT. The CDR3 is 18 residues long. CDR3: CASSEAFFTGVSYNEQFF. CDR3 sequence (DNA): TGTGCCAGCAGTGAAGCCTTCTTTACAGGGGTTTCCTACAATGAGCAGTTCTTC.

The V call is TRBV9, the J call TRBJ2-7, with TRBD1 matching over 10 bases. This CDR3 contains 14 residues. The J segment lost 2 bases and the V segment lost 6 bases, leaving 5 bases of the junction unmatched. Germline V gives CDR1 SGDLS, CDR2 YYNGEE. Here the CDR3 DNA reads TGTGCCAGCACCCCGGACAGGGGGGCCTACGAGCAGTACTTC. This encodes CASTPDRGAYEQYF.

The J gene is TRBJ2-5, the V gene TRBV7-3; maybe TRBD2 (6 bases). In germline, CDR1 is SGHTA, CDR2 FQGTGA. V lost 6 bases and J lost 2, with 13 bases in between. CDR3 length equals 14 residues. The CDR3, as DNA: TGTGCCAGCAGTGCCGGGACTTATCAAGAGACCCAGTACTTC. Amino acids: CASSAGTYQETQYF.

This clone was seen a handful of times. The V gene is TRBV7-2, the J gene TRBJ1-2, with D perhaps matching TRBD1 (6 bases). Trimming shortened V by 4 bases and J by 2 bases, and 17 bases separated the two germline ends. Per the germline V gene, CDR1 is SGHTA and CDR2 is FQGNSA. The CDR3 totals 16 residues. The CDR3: CASSYYFRTANYGYTF. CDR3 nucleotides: TGTGCCAGCAGCTATTACTTTAGGACAGCCAACTATGGCTACACCTTC.